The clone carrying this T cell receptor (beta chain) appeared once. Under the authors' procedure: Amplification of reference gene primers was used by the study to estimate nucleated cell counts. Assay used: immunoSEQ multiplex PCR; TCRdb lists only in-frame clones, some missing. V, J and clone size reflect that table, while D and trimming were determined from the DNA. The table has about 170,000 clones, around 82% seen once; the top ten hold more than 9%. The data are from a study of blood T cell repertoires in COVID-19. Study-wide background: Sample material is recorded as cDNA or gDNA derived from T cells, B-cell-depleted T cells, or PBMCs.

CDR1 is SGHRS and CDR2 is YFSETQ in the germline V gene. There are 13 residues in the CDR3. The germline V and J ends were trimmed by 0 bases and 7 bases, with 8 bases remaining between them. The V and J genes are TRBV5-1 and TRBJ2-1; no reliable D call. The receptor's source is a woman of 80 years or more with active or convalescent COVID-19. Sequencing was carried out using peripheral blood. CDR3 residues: CASSLVPRNEQFF. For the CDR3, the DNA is TGCGCCAGCAGCTTGGTACCCAGAAATGAGCAGTTCTTC. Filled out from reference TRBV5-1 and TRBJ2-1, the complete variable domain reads KAGVTQTPRYLIKTRGQQVTLSCSPISGHRSVSWYQQTPGQGLQFLFEYFSETQRNKGNFPGRFSGRQFSNSRSEMNVSTLELGDSALYLCASSLVPRNEQFFGPGTRLTVL.